This paragraph reports one TCR beta chain. Its antigen is still unknown. Read data end 3 residues before the CDR3 end; the end is taken from the germline J gene. This entry comes from a study of T cells in women clearing cervical HPV infection. Study at large: Only a few women had HLA typing results available. The study, taken as a whole, reports: Cases carried less TRBV6-7 than controls: 0.11% versus 0.16%.

Assay: immunoSEQ multiplex PCR; the TCRdb copy retains only in-frame clones and omits some. The sample has tens of thousands of clones; the top ten hold 15% to 20%. All participants had a single incident cervical HPV16 infection, and prevalent HPV16 infections were excluded. The length of the CDR3 is 14 residues. The V end lost 1 base, the J end lost 2 bases, and 9 bases lay between the germline ends. Germline CDR1 SGHVS, CDR2 FNYEAQ. The V and J genes are TRBV7-6 and TRBJ2-7; D might be TRBD2 (5 bases). Sequencing used blood buffy coat. The receptor was isolated from a woman aged 18 to 75 with a cervical HPV16 infection that either progressed to CIN3+ or cleared (not recorded which). The CDR3 is CASSLGGQTYEQYF. The part of the CDR3 DNA that was read is TGTGCCAGCAGCTTAGGAGGGCAAACCTACGAG. Supplemented by reference TRBV7-6 and TRBJ2-7, the full variable domain reads GAGVSQSPRYKVTKRGQDVALRCDPISGHVSLYWYRQALGQGPEFLTYFNYEAQQDKSGLPNDRFSAERPEGSISTLTIQRTEQRDSAMYRCASSLGGQTYEQYFGPGTRLTVT.